This passage covers 5 T cell receptor beta chains from one sample sequenced in a study of Graves' ophthalmopathy and Graves' hyperthyroidism. The authors amplified TCR beta CDR3 regions from RNA transcripts. Following a first-round RT-PCR that used HTBI primers, a second-round multiplex PCR was carried out. TCRdb redid the calling of the multiplex PCR reads with MiXCR, one entry per CDR3 protein. The data contain 650,000 to 900,000 distinct CDR3 sequences, about 44% of them singletons. Sequencing was performed on peripheral blood. The receptor set was obtained from an adult man with Graves' ophthalmopathy.

In its sample, this clonotype was seen many times. This chain connects TRBV9 to TRBJ1-6; D not resolved. The V end lost 0 bases, the J end lost 7 bases, and 8 bases lay between the germline ends. The CDR3 runs 14 residues. Germline CDR1 reads SGDLS; CDR2 reads YYNGEE. CDR3 sequence: CASSVDSNNSPLHF. The CDR3 region has the DNA TGTGCCAGCAGCGTAGACAGCAACAATTCACCCCTCCACTTT.

This chain links TRBV2 with TRBJ1-5; D not resolved. Germline V gene lookup returns CDR1 SNHLY and CDR2 FYNNEI. V was trimmed by 5 bases and J by 5 bases, leaving 13 bases between them. The length of the CDR3 is 14 residues. The CDR3 coding sequence is TGTGCCAGCAGTTATAACGGCAGACATCAGCCCCAGCATTTT. This gives the protein CASSYNGRHQPQHF. The variable domain in full, completed from reference TRBV2 and TRBJ1-5, reads EPEVTQTPSHQVTQMGQEVILRCVPISNHLYFYWYRQILGQKVEFLVSFYNNEISEKSEIFDDQFSVERPDGSNFTLKIRSTKLEDSAMYFCASSYNGRHQPQHFGDGTRLSIL.

This chain links TRBV29-1 with TRBJ1-5; 7 bases are shared with TRBD1. Germline CDR1 and CDR2: SQVTM and ANQGSEA. The V and J ends lost 8 bases and 0 bases, in that order; junction bases with no gene match: 10. The CDR3 runs 15 residues. CDR3 sequence (DNA): TGCAGCTCCGGGACGACAGGGATTAGCAATCAGCCCCAGCATTTT. Protein: CSSGTTGISNQPQHF.

The CDR3 region is CAIRGTGAGNTIYF. The CDR3 DNA reads TGTGCCATCAGAGGGACAGGGGCTGGAAACACCATATATTTT. V usage is TRBV10-3 and J usage is TRBJ1-3; 10 bases fit TRBD1. From germline, CDR1 is ENHRY and CDR2 SYGVKD. Losses at the gene ends were 6 bases for V and 2 bases for J; bases not matched to a gene: 1. The length of the CDR3 is 14 residues.

A word on this clonotype: The junction departs from the called germline gene at one end, perhaps through a read error. V is TRBV10-3 and J is TRBJ2-7; D may match TRBD1 or TRBD2 (6 bases each). Germline CDR1 reads ENHRY; CDR2 reads SYGVKD. This CDR3 comprises 13 residues. The CDR3: CASSWAGGGEQYF. The CDR3 nucleotides are TGTGCCAGCAGTTGGGCCGGAGGGGGCGAGCAGTACTTC.